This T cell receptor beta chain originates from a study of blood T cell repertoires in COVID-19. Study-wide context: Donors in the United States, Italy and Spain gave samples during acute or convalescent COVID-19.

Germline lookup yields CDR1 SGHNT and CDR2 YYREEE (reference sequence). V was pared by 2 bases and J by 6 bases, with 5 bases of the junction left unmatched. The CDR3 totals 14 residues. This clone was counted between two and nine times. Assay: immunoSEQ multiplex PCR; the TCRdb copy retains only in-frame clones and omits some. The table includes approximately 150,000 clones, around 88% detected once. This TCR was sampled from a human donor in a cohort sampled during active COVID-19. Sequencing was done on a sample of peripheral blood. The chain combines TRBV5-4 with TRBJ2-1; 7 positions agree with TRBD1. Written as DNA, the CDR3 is TGTGCCAGCAGCTTCGACAGGGTACGCAATGAGCAGTTCTTC. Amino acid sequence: CASSFDRVRNEQFF.